The 26 T cell receptor beta chains reported below all come from one sample, sequenced in a study of T cells in Graves' hyperthyroidism and ophthalmopathy. Amplified TCR beta CDR3 regions derived from RNA transcripts. Carried out on the TCR CDR3, a first-round RT-PCR used the HTBI primer set. MiXCR, applied by TCRdb to the multiplex PCR reads, yields one record per CDR3 protein. This repertoire shows some 560,000 distinct CDR3 sequences, 14% found once; its top ten account for about 15%. The sequenced sample consisted of blood. Receptors were obtained from a woman aged 40 to 55 with Graves' hyperthyroidism.

This clonotype was seen many times. The chain uses TRBV7-9 and TRBJ2-5; D is undetermined. CDR3 length equals 12 residues. V dropped 4 bases and J dropped 5 bases, with 8 bases sitting between them. From germline, CDR1 is SEHNR and CDR2 FQNEAQ (reference sequence). CDR3 sequence reads: CASSSLGETQYF. The CDR3 nucleotides read TGTGCCAGCAGCTCACTCGGGGAGACCCAGTACTTC.

V is TRBV9 and J is TRBJ1-1; D is ambiguous. Germline V CDR1 and CDR2: SGDLS, YYNGEE. V lost 0 bases and J 0 bases, leaving 9 bases between the germline ends. CDR3 length: 15 residues. CDR3: CASSVVQAVNTEAFF. CDR3 DNA sequence: TGTGCCAGCAGCGTAGTCCAGGCGGTGAACACTGAAGCTTTCTTT.

The sample holds many counts of this clonotype. The gene calls are TRBV5-1 and TRBJ2-3; 9 bases are shared with TRBD1. J was trimmed by 3 bases and V by 4 bases; bases with no gene match: 9. Per germline, CDR1 SGHRS and CDR2 YFSETQ. This CDR3 spans 16 amino acids. CDR3 bases: TGCGCCAGCAGCCCACCGAGACAGGGGGGTACAGATACGCAGTATTTT. It yields the protein CASSPPRQGGTDTQYF.

The chain uses TRBV5-6 and TRBJ1-6; TRBD1 is a possible D gene (5 bases). The CDR3 runs to 18 residues. CDR1 and CDR2 (germline): SGHDT, YYEEEE. The V and J ends lost 4 bases and 0 bases respectively, with 17 bases between them. The CDR3 DNA sequence: TGTGCCAGCAGCGAACGACAGCAGGCCTTCTCCTATAATTCACCCCTCCACTTT. This sequence encodes CASSERQQAFSYNSPLHF.

This clonotype was counted ten times or more. The chain has TRBV7-2 and TRBJ2-7; 9 bases fit TRBD1. With 4 bases clipped from V and 3 bases from J, the junction kept 4 bases outside the gene matches. The length of the CDR3 is 14 residues. Germline V CDR1 and CDR2: SGHTA, FQGNSA. The CDR3 here is CASSSGTGNYEQYF. The CDR3 bases are TGTGCCAGCAGCTCCGGGACAGGGAACTACGAGCAGTACTTC.

This clonotype was seen at least ten times. This chain uses TRBV3-1 with TRBJ1-2, with TRBD1 as a possible D gene (5 bases). V was pared by 4 bases and J by 7 bases, with 16 bases between. Germline assignment: CDR1 LGHDT and CDR2 YNNKEL (reference sequence). The length of the CDR3 is 14 residues. The CDR3 sequence is CASSRYGGFAGYTF. The CDR3 DNA reads TGTGCCAGCAGCCGTTACGGGGGTTTTGCTGGCTACACCTTC.

This clonotype was picked up many times. The chain uses TRBV29-1 and TRBJ2-7; TRBD1 aligns across 7 bases. The CDR3 extends over 13 amino acids. V trimming: 8 bases; J trimming: 3 bases; junction bases outside the gene matches: 10. The germline V gene encodes CDR1 SQVTM and CDR2 ANQGSEA. CDR3 DNA: TGCAGCCCGTGGGTGGGACAGTACTACGAGCAGTACTTC. Its protein is CSPWVGQYYEQYF.

In this sample, this clonotype turned up a few times. The J gene is TRBJ2-1, the V gene TRBV3-1, with no clear D. Germline loops: CDR1 LGHDT, CDR2 YNNKEL (reference sequence). The germline V and J ends were trimmed by 0 bases and 3 bases, with 12 bases remaining between them. This CDR3 has 16 amino acids. The CDR3 sequence is CASSQDVGRGYNEQFF. For the CDR3, the DNA is TGTGCCAGCAGCCAAGATGTGGGCAGAGGCTACAATGAGCAGTTCTTC.

In this sample, this clonotype turned up a few times. The DNA of the CDR3 is TGTGCCACCAGTGATACTTTCCCAGGCAATGAGCAGTTCTTC. It is translated as CATSDTFPGNEQFF. The gene calls are TRBV24-1 and TRBJ2-1; no firm D call. The V and J ends lost 3 bases and 6 bases respectively, with 11 bases between them. The germline V gene has CDR1 KGHDR and CDR2 SFDVKD. The CDR3 sequence is 14 residues long.

The rearrangement links TRBV20-1 to TRBJ1-1, with D uncertain. This CDR3 region has 14 residues. Germline V gene data show CDR1 as DFQATT and CDR2 as SNEGSKA (reference sequence). The ends were cut back, 2 bases at V and 4 bases at J, with 14 bases in the middle. The CDR3 DNA sequence: TGCAGTGCTAGAAACCCCAGACGGGGCACTGAAGCTTTCTTT. Its protein product is CSARNPRRGTEAFF.

The genes are TRBV11-2 and TRBJ2-7; D tentatively fits TRBD1 or TRBD2 (7 bases each). CDR3 length: 16 residues. Trimming left V 1 base short and J 1 base short, with 14 bases between. Germline values: CDR1 SGHAT, CDR2 FQNNGV. CDR3 loop: CASSLVGGGRSYEQYF. CDR3 bases: TGTGCCAGCAGCTTAGTAGGGGGCGGGAGATCCTACGAGCAGTACTTC.

The rearrangement links TRBV30 to TRBJ1-5; D is possibly TRBD1 (5 bases). The germline V gene encodes CDR1 GTSNPN and CDR2 SVGIG (reference sequence). This CDR3 has 16 residues. Trimming left V 0 bases short and J 0 bases short, with 12 bases between. In nucleotides, the CDR3 is TGTGCCTGGAGTGTCGGTGACAGATATAGCAATCAGCCCCAGCATTTT. Encoded protein: CAWSVGDRYSNQPQHF.

This clonotype was seen at least ten times. The gene calls are TRBV11-2 and TRBJ1-1; the D is unclear. The CDR3 totals 16 residues. Between the trimmed V and J ends, which lost 5 bases and 0 bases, there was a span of 16 bases. Germline values: CDR1 SGHAT, CDR2 FQNNGV. The CDR3 bases are TGTGCCAGCAGCCCAAGAGGAAGTGCTATGAACACTGAAGCTTTCTTT. Protein sequence: CASSPRGSAMNTEAFF.

This clonotype occurred many times. The V and J genes are TRBV7-9 and TRBJ1-5; D is undetermined. CDR3 length equals 14 residues. V lost 1 base and J lost 4, with 8 bases in between. CDR1 is SEHNR, CDR2 FQNEAQ, per germline (reference sequence). The CDR3 DNA is TGTGCCAGCAGCTTAGGGACCACTAATCAGCCCCAGCATTTT. It translates to CASSLGTTNQPQHF.

This clonotype was seen ten or more times. The CDR3 loop is CASSPQIAGAETQYF. The CDR3, as DNA: TGTGCCAGCAGCCCCCAGATAGCGGGAGCGGAGACCCAGTACTTC. This chain uses TRBV9 with TRBJ2-5; TRBD2 agrees at 9 bases. This CDR3 region has 15 residues. V was clipped by 4 bases and J by 5 bases; unmatched bases: 9. Germline assignment: CDR1 SGDLS and CDR2 YYNGEE.

This clonotype was seen more than once but under ten times. The V gene is TRBV18, the J gene TRBJ2-2, with 12 bases matching TRBD2. J lost 4 bases, V lost 3 bases, and 6 bases had no gene match. Germline V gene data show CDR1 as KGHSH and CDR2 as LQKENI. The CDR3 covers 17 residues. The CDR3 nucleotides read TGTGCCAGCTCACCGCCTGGACTAGCGGGATCCACCGGGGAGCTGTTTTTT. Its translation is CASSPPGLAGSTGELFF.

The chain uses TRBV20-1 and TRBJ1-2; D is unclear. This CDR3 has 13 amino acids. Between the trimmed V and J ends, which lost 1 base and 0 bases, there was a span of 6 bases. Germline loops: CDR1 DFQATT, CDR2 SNEGSKA (reference sequence). The CDR3 protein is CSARVRSNYGYTF. In nucleotides, the CDR3 is TGCAGTGCTAGAGTGAGGTCTAACTATGGCTACACCTTC.

This clonotype was seen many times. The chain recombines TRBV20-1 with TRBJ2-3; D gene ambiguous. The ends were cut back, 6 bases at V and 7 bases at J, with 20 bases in the middle. Germline V lookup: CDR1 DFQATT, CDR2 SNEGSKA (reference sequence). The CDR3 is 14 amino acids. The DNA of the CDR3 is TGCAGTGCCCGCTCTTACTTATCTCAAAATACGCAGTATTTT. It encodes CSARSYLSQNTQYF.

This clonotype was observed at least ten times. The V and J genes are TRBV7-9 and TRBJ2-3; D is perhaps TRBD1 (7 bases). From germline, CDR1 is SEHNR and CDR2 FQNEAQ (reference sequence). Trimming removed 5 bases from V and 7 bases from J, with 13 bases in between. This CDR3 region has 13 residues. The CDR3 DNA is TGTGCCAGCAGCACGACAGGGAGGAATACGCAGTATTTT. Amino acids: CASSTTGRNTQYF.

This clonotype has ten or more counts. The rearrangement links TRBV5-8 to TRBJ2-1; D call uncertain. Looked up from germline, CDR1 is SGHTS and CDR2 is YDEGEE. This CDR3 has 14 amino acids. V lost 5 bases and J 6 bases, leaving 15 bases between the germline ends. This CDR3 is CASSRQLGANEQFF. CDR3 nucleotides: TGTGCCAGCAGTCGGCAGTTGGGTGCCAATGAGCAGTTCTTC.

This clonotype was counted many times. This sequence joins TRBV5-6 and TRBJ1-1; D unresolved. With 3 bases removed from V and 5 bases from J, the gap between germline ends came to 5 bases. The CDR3 extends over 11 amino acids. Germline CDR1 is SGHDT and CDR2 is YYEEEE. Written as DNA, the CDR3 is TGTGCCAGCAGCTACGAGACTGAAGCTTTCTTT. Translated: CASSYETEAFF.

This clonotype was counted many times. The chain uses TRBV28 and TRBJ2-1; 9 nucleotides align to TRBD2. CDR3 size: 15 residues. Germline CDR1 and CDR2: MDHEN and SYDVKM. The J segment lost 7 bases and the V segment lost 5 bases, leaving 9 bases of the junction unmatched. The CDR3 DNA follows: TGTGCCAGCAGTCCCCGAAATAGCGGGAGAAATGAGCAGTTCTTC. Protein product: CASSPRNSGRNEQFF. Full variable domain (missing parts from reference TRBV28 and TRBJ2-1): DVKVTQSSRYLVKRTGEKVFLECVQDMDHENMFWYRQDPGLGLRLIYFSYDVKMKEKGDIPEGYSVSREKKERFSLILESASTNQTSMYLCASSPRNSGRNEQFFGPGTRLTVL.

This clonotype was recorded many times. The chain employs TRBV11-2 and TRBJ2-7; 7 nucleotides align to TRBD1. Losses at the gene ends were 11 bases for V and 6 bases for J; bases not matched to a gene: 16. Per germline, CDR1 SGHAT and CDR2 FQNNGV. The CDR3 extends over 14 amino acids. The CDR3 loop is CACARGSRTFEQYF. The CDR3 DNA reads as TGTGCCTGTGCCAGGGGGTCCCGGACGTTCGAGCAGTACTTC.

In its sample, this clonotype was seen many times. The chain carries TRBV7-9 and TRBJ2-7; D gene unclear. This CDR3 region has 14 residues. The ends were cut back, 1 base at V and 1 base at J, with 8 bases in the middle. In germline, CDR1 is SEHNR, CDR2 FQNEAQ (reference sequence). DNA of the CDR3: TGTGCCAGCAGCTTAGGCCAGGAATCCTACGAGCAGTACTTC. Protein product: CASSLGQESYEQYF.

A few counts support this clonotype. This chain connects TRBV7-2 to TRBJ2-2; 7 nucleotides line up with TRBD2. Trimming at V came to 5 bases and at J to 4 bases, leaving 10 bases not matched to a gene. Germline-derived CDR1 and CDR2 are SGHTA and FQGNSA. The CDR3 is 16 residues long. CDR3 nucleotide sequence: TGTGCCAGCAGCCCATGGGCGGGAGACAGCACCGGGGAGCTGTTTTTT. Translation gives CASSPWAGDSTGELFF.

The chain has TRBV7-9 and TRBJ1-2; no definite D call. CDR1 is SEHNR, CDR2 FQNEAQ, per germline (reference sequence). Trimming shortened V by 2 bases and J by 4 bases, and 8 bases separated the two germline ends. The CDR3 runs 13 residues. CDR3 sequence reads: CASSLPISYGYTF. The DNA of the CDR3 is TGTGCCAGCAGCTTACCGATATCCTATGGCTACACCTTC.